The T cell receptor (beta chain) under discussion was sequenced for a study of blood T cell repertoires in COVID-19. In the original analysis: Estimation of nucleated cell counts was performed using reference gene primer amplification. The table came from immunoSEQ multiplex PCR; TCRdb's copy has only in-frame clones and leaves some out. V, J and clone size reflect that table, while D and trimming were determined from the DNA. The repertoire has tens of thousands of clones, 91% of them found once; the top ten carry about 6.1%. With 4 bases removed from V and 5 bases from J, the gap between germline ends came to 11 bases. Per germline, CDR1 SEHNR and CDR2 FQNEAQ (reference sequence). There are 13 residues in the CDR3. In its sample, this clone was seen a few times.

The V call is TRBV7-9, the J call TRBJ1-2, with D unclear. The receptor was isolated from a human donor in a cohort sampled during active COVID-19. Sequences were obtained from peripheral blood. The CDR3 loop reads CASSSPELYGYTF. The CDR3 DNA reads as TGTGCCAGCAGCTCCCCAGAACTATATGGCTACACCTTC.